This TCR beta chain was captured in a study of cytomegalovirus exposure and HLA in healthy donors. Points from the study as a whole: In vitro work confirmed that a few CMV-associated chains recognize CMV antigens. Associated with cytomegalovirus, according to the listing, were 150 to 200 TCR beta chains.

The protocol was immunoSEQ multiplex PCR, while the TCRdb copy is restricted to in-frame clones and leaves out a portion. The data contain tens of thousands of clones, 80% to 95% of them singletons. Trimming shortened V by 2 bases and J by 0 bases, and 13 bases separated the two germline ends. The CDR3 has 16 amino acids. CDR1 SNHLY and CDR2 FYNNEI come from the germline V gene. Comments on this clone: Its antigen remains unidentified.

This chain connects TRBV2 to TRBJ1-1; maybe TRBD1 (6 bases). The sequencing sample was made of PBMCs. The clonotype originates from a woman under 30 in good health and CMV-seronegative. The CDR3 loop is CASSEWGGSLNTEAFF. The DNA of the CDR3 is TGTGCCAGCAGTGAATGGGGGGGCAGCTTGAACACTGAAGCTTTCTTT.